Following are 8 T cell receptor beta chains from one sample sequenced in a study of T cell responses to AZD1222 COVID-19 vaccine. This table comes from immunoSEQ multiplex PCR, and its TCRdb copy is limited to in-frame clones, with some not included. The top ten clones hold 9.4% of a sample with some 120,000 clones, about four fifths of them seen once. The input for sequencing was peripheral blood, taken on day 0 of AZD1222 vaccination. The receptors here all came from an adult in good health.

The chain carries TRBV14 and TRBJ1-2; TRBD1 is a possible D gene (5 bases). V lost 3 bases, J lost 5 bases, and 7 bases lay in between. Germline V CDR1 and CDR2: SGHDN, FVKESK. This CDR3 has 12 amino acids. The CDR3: CASSQAGYGYTF. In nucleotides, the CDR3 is TGTGCCAGCAGCCAGGCAGGGTATGGCTACACCTTC.

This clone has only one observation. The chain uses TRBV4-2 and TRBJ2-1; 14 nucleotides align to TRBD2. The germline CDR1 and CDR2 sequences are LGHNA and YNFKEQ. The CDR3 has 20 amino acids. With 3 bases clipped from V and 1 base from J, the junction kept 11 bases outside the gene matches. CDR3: CASSQLRGTSGGPSYNEQFF. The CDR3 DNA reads TGTGCCAGCAGCCAGCTAAGGGGGACTAGCGGGGGTCCATCCTACAATGAGCAGTTCTTC.

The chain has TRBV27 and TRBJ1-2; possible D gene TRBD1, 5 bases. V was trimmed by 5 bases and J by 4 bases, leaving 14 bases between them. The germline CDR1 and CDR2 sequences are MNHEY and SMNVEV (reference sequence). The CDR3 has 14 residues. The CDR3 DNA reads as TGTGCCAGCAGTACCCAGGGACGGGGCTATGGCTACACCTTC. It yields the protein CASSTQGRGYGYTF.

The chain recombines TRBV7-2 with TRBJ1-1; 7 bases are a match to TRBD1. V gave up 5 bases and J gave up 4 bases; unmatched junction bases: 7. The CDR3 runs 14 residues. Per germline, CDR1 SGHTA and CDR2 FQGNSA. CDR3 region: CASSLDRRGTEAFF. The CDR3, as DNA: TGTGCCAGCAGCCTGGACAGGCGAGGCACTGAAGCTTTCTTT. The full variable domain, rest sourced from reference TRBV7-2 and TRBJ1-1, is GAGVSQSPSNKVTEKGKDVELRCDPISGHTALYWYRQSLGQGLEFLIYFQGNSAPDKSGLPSDRFSAERTGGSVSTLTIQRTQQEDSAVYLCASSLDRRGTEAFFGQGTRLTVV.

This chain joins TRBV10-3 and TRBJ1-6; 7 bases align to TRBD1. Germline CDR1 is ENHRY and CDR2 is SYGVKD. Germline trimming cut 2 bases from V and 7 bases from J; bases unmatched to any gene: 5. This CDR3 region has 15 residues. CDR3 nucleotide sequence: TGTGCCATCAGTGAGGGGACAGCTGGAAATTCACCCCTCCACTTT. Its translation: CAISEGTAGNSPLHF.

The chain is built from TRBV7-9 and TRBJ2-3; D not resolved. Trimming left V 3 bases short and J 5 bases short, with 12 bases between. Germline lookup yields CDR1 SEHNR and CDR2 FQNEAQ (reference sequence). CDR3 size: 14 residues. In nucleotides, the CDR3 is TGTGCCAGCAGCTTGGGTAGCTCGGGAGATACGCAGTATTTT. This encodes CASSLGSSGDTQYF.

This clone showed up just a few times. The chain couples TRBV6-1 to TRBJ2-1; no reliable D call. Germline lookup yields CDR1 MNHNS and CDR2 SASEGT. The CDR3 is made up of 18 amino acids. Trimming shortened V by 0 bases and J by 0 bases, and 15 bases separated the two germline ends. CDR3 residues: CASSEARRATFSYNEQFF. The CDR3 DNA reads TGTGCCAGCAGTGAAGCCCGCCGAGCCACTTTCTCCTACAATGAGCAGTTCTTC.

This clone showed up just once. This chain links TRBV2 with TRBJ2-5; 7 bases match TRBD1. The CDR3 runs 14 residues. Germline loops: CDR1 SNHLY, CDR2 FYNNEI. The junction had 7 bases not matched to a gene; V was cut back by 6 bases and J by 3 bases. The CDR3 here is CASRPGTVEETQYF. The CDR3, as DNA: TGTGCCAGCAGACCCGGGACAGTTGAAGAGACCCAGTACTTC.